Below, one T cell receptor (beta chain) is given with its context. The CDR3 covers 17 residues. Trimming cost V 3 bases and J 4 bases; bases outside gene matches: 9. CDR1 KGHSH and CDR2 LQKENI come from the germline V gene. The entry originates in a study of cytomegalovirus exposure and HLA in healthy donors. PCR involved 60 Vbeta and 13 Jbeta primers. The protocol was immunoSEQ multiplex PCR, while the TCRdb copy is restricted to in-frame clones and leaves out a portion. The table includes about 140,000 clones, around 76% detected once. Specimen: PBMCs. The chain has TRBV18 and TRBJ1-1; 12 bases agree with TRBD1. This clonotype originated in a male donor in good health and CMV-seronegative. In DNA, the CDR3 is TGTGCCAGCTCACCGGGACAGGGGGCGTGGGGAGCCACTGAAGCTTTCTTT. It specifies CASSPGQGAWGATEAFF. Filled out from reference TRBV18 and TRBJ1-1, the complete variable domain reads NAGVMQNPRHLVRRRGQEARLRCSPMKGHSHVYWYRQLPEEGLKFMVYLQKENIIDESGMPKERFSAEFPKEGPSILRIQQVVRGDSAAYFCASSPGQGAWGATEAFFGQGTRLTVV.